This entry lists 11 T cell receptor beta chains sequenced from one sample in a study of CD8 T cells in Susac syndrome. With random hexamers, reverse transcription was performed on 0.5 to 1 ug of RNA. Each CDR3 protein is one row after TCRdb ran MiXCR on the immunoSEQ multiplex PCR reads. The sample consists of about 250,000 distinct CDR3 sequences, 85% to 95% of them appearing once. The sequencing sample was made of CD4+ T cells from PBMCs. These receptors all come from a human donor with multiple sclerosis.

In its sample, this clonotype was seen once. As DNA, the CDR3 is TGTGCCAGCAGCCAAGACACAGCGAACACTGAAGCTTTCTTT. Translated, it gives CASSQDTANTEAFF. The V call is TRBV3-1, the J call TRBJ1-1; D remains ambiguous. The V and J ends lost 0 bases and 1 base respectively, with 6 bases between them. This CDR3 comprises 14 residues. Germline CDR1 is LGHDT and CDR2 is YNNKEL (reference sequence).

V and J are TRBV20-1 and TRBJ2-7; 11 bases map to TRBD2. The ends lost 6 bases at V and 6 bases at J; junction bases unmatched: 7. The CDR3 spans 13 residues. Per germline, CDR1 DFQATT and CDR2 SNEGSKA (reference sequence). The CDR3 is CSASTSGNSEQYV. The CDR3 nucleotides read TGCAGTGCATCGACTAGCGGGAATTCCGAGCAGTACGTC.

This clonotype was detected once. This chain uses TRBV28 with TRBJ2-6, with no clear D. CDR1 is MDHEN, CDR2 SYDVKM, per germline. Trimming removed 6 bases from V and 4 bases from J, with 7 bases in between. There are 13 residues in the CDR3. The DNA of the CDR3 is TGTGCCAGCAGCCAAACGGGGGCCAACGTCCTGACTTTC. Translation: CASSQTGANVLTF.

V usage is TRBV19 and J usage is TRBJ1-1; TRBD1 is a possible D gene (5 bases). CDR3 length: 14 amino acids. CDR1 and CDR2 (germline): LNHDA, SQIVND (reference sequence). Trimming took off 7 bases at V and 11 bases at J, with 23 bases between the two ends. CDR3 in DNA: TGTGCCAGTACTCCTAGGGGACCCCTGTCTCCCGCTTTCTTT. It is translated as CASTPRGPLSPAFF.

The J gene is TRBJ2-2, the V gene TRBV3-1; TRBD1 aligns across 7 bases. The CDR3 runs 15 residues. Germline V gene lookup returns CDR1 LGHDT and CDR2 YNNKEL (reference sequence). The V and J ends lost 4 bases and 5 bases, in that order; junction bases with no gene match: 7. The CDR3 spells CASSPVTGATGELFF. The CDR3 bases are TGTGCCAGCAGCCCGGTCACAGGGGCTACCGGGGAGCTGTTTTTT. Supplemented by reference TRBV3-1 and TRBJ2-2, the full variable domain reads DTAVSQTPKYLVTQMGNDKSIKCEQNLGHDTMYWYKQDSKKFLKIMFSYNNKELIINETVPNRFSPKSPDKAHLNLHINSLELGDSAVYFCASSPVTGATGELFFGEGSRLTVL.

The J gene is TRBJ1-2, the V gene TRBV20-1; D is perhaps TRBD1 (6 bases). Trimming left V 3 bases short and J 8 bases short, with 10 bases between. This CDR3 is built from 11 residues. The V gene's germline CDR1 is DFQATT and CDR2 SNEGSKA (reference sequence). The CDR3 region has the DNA TGCAGTGCTAGGAAGGGGGGAGGCTACACCTTC. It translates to CSARKGGGYTF.

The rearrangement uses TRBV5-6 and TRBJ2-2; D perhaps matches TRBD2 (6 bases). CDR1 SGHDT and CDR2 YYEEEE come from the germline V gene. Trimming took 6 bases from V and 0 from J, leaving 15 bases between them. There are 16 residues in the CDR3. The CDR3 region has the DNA TGTGCCAGCACCTTTATAGGGACTTCGAACACCGGGGAGCTGTTTTTT. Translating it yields CASTFIGTSNTGELFF.

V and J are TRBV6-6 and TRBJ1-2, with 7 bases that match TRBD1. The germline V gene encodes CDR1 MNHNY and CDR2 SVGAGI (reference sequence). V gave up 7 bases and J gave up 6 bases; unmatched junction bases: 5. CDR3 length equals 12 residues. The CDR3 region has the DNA TGTGCCAGCACTGCAGGGGGGGATGGCTACACCTTC. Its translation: CASTAGGDGYTF.

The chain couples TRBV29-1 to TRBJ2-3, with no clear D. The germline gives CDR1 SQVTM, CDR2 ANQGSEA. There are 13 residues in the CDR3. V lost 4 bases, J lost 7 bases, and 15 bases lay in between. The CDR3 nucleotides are TGCAGCGTTGCATCTAGTAGTGGGAATACGCAGTATTTT. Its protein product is CSVASSSGNTQYF.

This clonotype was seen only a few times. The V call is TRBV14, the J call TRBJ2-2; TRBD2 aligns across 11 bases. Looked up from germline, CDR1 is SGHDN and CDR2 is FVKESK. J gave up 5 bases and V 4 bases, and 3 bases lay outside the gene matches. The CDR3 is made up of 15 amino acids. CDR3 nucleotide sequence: TGTGCCAGCAGCCCCCGACTAGCGGGGACCGGGGAGCTGTTTTTT. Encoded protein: CASSPRLAGTGELFF.

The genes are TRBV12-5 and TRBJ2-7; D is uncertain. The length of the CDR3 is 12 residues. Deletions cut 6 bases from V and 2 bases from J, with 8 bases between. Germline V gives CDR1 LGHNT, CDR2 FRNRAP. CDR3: CASGPRAYEQYF. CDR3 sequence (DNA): TGTGCTAGTGGCCCCCGAGCCTACGAGCAGTACTTC.